The clone carrying this T cell receptor beta chain was picked up a small number of times. Antigen unknown. The CDR3 consists of 16 residues. Germline values: CDR1 LGHNA, CDR2 YNFKEQ. V was shortened by 1 base and J by 4 bases, with 16 bases between the two germline ends. The data derive from a study of T-cell memory formation after mild COVID-19. Whole-study results and caveats: Those CD4+ clones that contracted were mainly in CM and EM (CD8+ ones in EMRA).

Libraries for TCRalpha and TCRbeta carried sample barcodes and unique molecular identifiers via 5'RACE. TCRdb itself ran the 5' RACE reads through MiXCR, one entry per CDR3 protein. The repertoire holds 300,000 to 350,000 distinct CDR3 sequences, with over 10% as singletons. What was sequenced was PBMCs or a T cell subset sorted from them (not recorded which). The clonotype was recovered from a man aged 18-30 years who had mild COVID-19 (a few samples of this study predate the infection). Cell type and time point are not known. This sequence joins TRBV4-2 and TRBJ2-5, with D tentatively TRBD2 (6 bases). The CDR3 reads CASSQGATRFLETQYF. CDR3 DNA sequence: TGTGCCAGCAGCCAAGGCGCGACTAGGTTTTTAGAGACCCAGTACTTC.